This entry lists 10 T cell receptor beta chains sequenced from one sample in a study of blood T cell repertoires in COVID-19. Method: immunoSEQ multiplex PCR; TCRdb's copy keeps in-frame clones and lacks some. The sample includes about 260,000 clones, 86% of them seen just once. The sequenced sample was peripheral blood. These receptors were taken from a young man with active or convalescent COVID-19.

The chain carries TRBV6-5 and TRBJ1-1; no clear D. This CDR3 is built from 13 residues. Germline assignment: CDR1 MNHEY and CDR2 SVGAGI. V lost 6 bases and J lost 3, with 11 bases in between. The CDR3 loop is CASSLTWDTEAFF. The CDR3 DNA reads TGTGCCAGCAGCTTGACTTGGGACACTGAAGCTTTCTTT.

J is TRBJ1-1 and V is TRBV28, with 8 bases fitting TRBD1. Germline lookup yields CDR1 MDHEN and CDR2 SYDVKM. Unmatched junction bases numbered 9, after V lost 1 base and J lost 5 bases. This CDR3 is built from 16 residues. In DNA form, the CDR3 reads TGTGCCAGCAGTTTATCTGGGCAGGGGGCGCGGACTGAAGCTTTCTTT. It specifies CASSLSGQGARTEAFF.

The rearrangement links TRBV6-6 to TRBJ2-5, with TRBD1 matching 7 bases. With 6 bases clipped from V and 5 bases from J, the junction kept 15 bases outside the gene matches. This CDR3 has 16 amino acids. Germline CDR1 reads MNHNY; CDR2 reads SVGAGI (reference sequence). The CDR3 DNA reads as TGTGCCAGCAGCCCCAGGACAGGCTCTATGGGGGAGACCCAGTACTTC. Amino acids: CASSPRTGSMGETQYF.

The chain links TRBV10-3 to TRBJ1-1; 11 nucleotides align to TRBD1. CDR3 length: 15 residues. V lost 3 bases and J lost 6; bases outside the gene matches: 6. CDR1 and CDR2 (germline): ENHRY, SYGVKD. The CDR3 protein is CAISDLGQGDPEAFF. The CDR3 DNA follows: TGTGCCATCAGTGACTTGGGACAGGGGGATCCTGAAGCTTTCTTT.

The J gene is TRBJ2-2, the V gene TRBV18; 8 bases are shared with TRBD1. This CDR3 is 15 amino acids long. Germline CDR1 reads KGHSH; CDR2 reads LQKENI. After removal of 3 bases from V and 6 bases from J, the junction contained 6 bases not matched to a gene. Here the CDR3 reads CASSPSQGASGELFF. The CDR3 region has the DNA TGTGCCAGCTCACCGTCGCAGGGGGCCTCCGGGGAGCTGTTTTTT.

The rearrangement links TRBV4-3 to TRBJ2-3; D is possibly TRBD2 (5 bases). Germline V gives CDR1 LGHNA, CDR2 YSLEER. Deletions cut 4 bases from V and 2 bases from J, with 16 bases between. The CDR3 has 16 residues. The CDR3 protein is CASSLGVSGHTDTQYF. CDR3 DNA: TGCGCCAGCAGCCTCGGGGTCTCCGGCCACACAGATACGCAGTATTTT.

V usage is TRBV28 and J usage is TRBJ2-3, with D maybe TRBD2 (6 bases). This CDR3 spans 15 amino acids. In germline, CDR1 is MDHEN, CDR2 SYDVKM. The V end was cut by 4 bases, the J end by 1 base, with 12 bases between. In DNA, the CDR3 is TGTGCCAGCAGTTCCGGACTACGCGGCACAGATACGCAGTATTTT. Its translation is CASSSGLRGTDTQYF. Variable domain in full (rest from reference TRBV28 and TRBJ2-3): DVKVTQSSRYLVKRTGEKVFLECVQDMDHENMFWYRQDPGLGLRLIYFSYDVKMKEKGDIPEGYSVSREKKERFSLILESASTNQTSMYLCASSSGLRGTDTQYFGPGTRLTVL.

This chain connects TRBV12-3 or TRBV12-4 to TRBJ1-3, with D tentatively TRBD1 (6 bases). There are 13 residues in the CDR3. V gave up 3 bases and J gave up 10 bases, with 13 bases separating them. CDR3 sequence reads: CASSLRTGKTIYF. The CDR3 bases are TGTGCCAGCAGTTTGAGAACAGGGAAAACCATATATTTT.

V gene TRBV28 combines with J gene TRBJ1-5; D uncertain. The CDR3 is made up of 15 amino acids. V lost 6 bases, J lost 0 bases, and 12 bases lay in between. Germline values: CDR1 MDHEN, CDR2 SYDVKM. The CDR3 region is CASRQKNYSNQPQHF. DNA of the CDR3: TGTGCCAGCAGACAGAAAAATTATAGCAATCAGCCCCAGCATTTT.

V usage is TRBV24-1 and J usage is TRBJ2-1; D ambiguous. CDR1 is KGHDR, CDR2 SFDVKD, per germline. Trimming took 0 bases from V and 5 from J, leaving 19 bases between them. The CDR3 is 18 amino acids. The CDR3 DNA reads TGTGCCACCAGTGATTTGCCGAGAACCTCTCGGTCTGACAATGAGCAGTTCTTC. It is translated as CATSDLPRTSRSDNEQFF.